The clone carrying this T cell receptor (beta chain) showed up just a few times. TCRdb itself ran the RT-PCR reads through MiXCR, one entry per CDR3 protein. This sample has around 700,000 distinct CDR3 sequences, with over 12% found just once. The CDR3 consists of 16 residues. J lost 2 bases, V lost 3 bases, and 8 bases had no gene match. Germline CDR1 is SGDLS and CDR2 is YYNGEE. The source of this sequence is a female donor in good health, serving as a healthy control. The chain links TRBV9 to TRBJ2-1; 7 bases agree with TRBD1. Sequenced material: memory CD4+ T cells from blood. CDR3 in DNA: TGTGCCAGCAGCGCGAACTACGGGACAGCCTACAATGAGCAGTTCTTC. Its protein product is CASSANYGTAYNEQFF.